The clone carrying this T cell receptor (beta chain) was counted a single time. The data stem from a study of blood T cells in healthy people across ages. Primers used in a second PCR of about 6 to 11 cycles were a sample-barcoded 5' primer and a J-beta primer mix. A single record per CDR3 protein comes from TCRdb applying MiXCR to the 5' RACE reads. The data hold over a million distinct CDR3 sequences, with around 55% observed a single time. The sequence was obtained from a young man in good health. Sequenced input: blood.

The CDR3 nucleotides read TGTGCCAGCAGCACACGGCAGGGGATAACCTACGAGCAGTACTTC. Its translation is CASSTRQGITYEQYF. V and J are TRBV13 and TRBJ2-7; possibly TRBD1 for D (6 bases). Germline CDR1 is PRHDT and CDR2 is FYEKMQ (reference sequence). This CDR3 contains 15 residues. V was trimmed by 5 bases and J by 2 bases, leaving 16 bases between them.